These 17 T cell receptor beta chains share one sample of origin, sequenced in a study of shared clonotypes between healthy human individuals. Profiled with immunoSEQ multiplex PCR; TCRdb holds only in-frame clones, not every one. This sample carries about 800,000 clones, roughly 96% of them seen once, and the ten largest clones take less than 0.3%. Naivety among CD8 cells was defined by CD45RO negativity and positive CCR7 selection, thereby excluding terminally differentiated effector memory CD45RA+ cells. Sequencing was done on a sample of naive CD8+ T cells sorted from blood. Every receptor here comes from a man younger than 45 in good health.

The J gene is TRBJ2-6, the V gene TRBV29-1; D gene uncertain. V dropped 4 bases and J dropped 3 bases, with 10 bases sitting between them. The CDR3 loop spans 14 amino acids. Germline CDR1 is SQVTM and CDR2 is ANQGSEA. The CDR3: CSVGRVGGANVLTF. CDR3 coding DNA: TGCAGCGTTGGAAGGGTTGGTGGGGCCAACGTCCTGACTTTC. Based on the CDR3 plus reference TRBV29-1 and TRBJ2-6, the full variable domain is SAVISQKPSRDICQRGTSLTIQCQVDSQVTMMFWYRQQPGQSLTLIATANQGSEATYESGFVIDKFPISRPNLTFSTLTVSNMSPEDSSIYLCSVGRVGGANVLTFGAGSRLTVL.

The V gene is TRBV6-4, the J gene TRBJ1-4; D is uncertain. Trimming removed 0 bases at V and 8 bases at J, with 10 bases between. Germline lookup yields CDR1 MRHNA and CDR2 SNTAGT. This CDR3 is built from 14 residues. The CDR3 DNA reads TGTGCCAGCAGTGACTCTTGGGGAAGCGAAAAACTGTTTTTT. Its protein product is CASSDSWGSEKLFF.

This sequence joins TRBV7-7 and TRBJ2-5, with 8 bases that match TRBD1. The V segment lost 5 bases and the J segment 5 bases; nucleotides outside the gene matches: 10. The CDR3 has 15 residues. CDR1 and CDR2 (germline): SSHAT, FNYEAQ (reference sequence). CDR3 region: CASSPGQGVRETQYF. CDR3 bases: TGTGCCAGCAGCCCCGGACAGGGAGTTAGGGAGACCCAGTACTTC. The complete variable domain, with remaining parts taken from reference TRBV7-7 and TRBJ2-5, reads GAGVSQSPRYKVTKRGQDVTLRCDPISSHATLYWYQQALGQGPEFLTYFNYEAQPDKSGLPSDRFSAERPEGSISTLTIQRTEQRDSAMYRCASSPGQGVRETQYFGPGTRLLVL.

The chain links TRBV13 to TRBJ2-2, with 9 bases that match TRBD2. The ends lost 6 bases at V and 6 bases at J; junction bases unmatched: 8. Germline CDR1 reads PRHDT; CDR2 reads FYEKMQ (reference sequence). The CDR3 consists of 15 residues. The CDR3 is CASSSSGRSAGELFF. Written as DNA, the CDR3 is TGTGCCAGCAGTTCAAGCGGGAGGTCGGCCGGGGAGCTGTTTTTT. Full variable domain (missing parts from reference TRBV13 and TRBJ2-2): AAGVIQSPRHLIKEKRETATLKCYPIPRHDTVYWYQQGPGQDPQFLISFYEKMQSDKGSIPDRFSAQQFSDYHSELNMSSLELGDSALYFCASSSSGRSAGELFFGEGSRLTVL.

The chain employs TRBV29-1 and TRBJ2-6; TRBD1 matches 12 bases. V gave up 7 bases and J gave up 0 bases; unmatched junction bases: 4. This CDR3 is built from 16 residues. Germline CDR1 is SQVTM and CDR2 is ANQGSEA. CDR3 sequence (DNA): TGCAGCGCGACGGGACAGGGGGCCTCTGGGGCCAACGTCCTGACTTTC. Encoded protein: CSATGQGASGANVLTF. Supplemented by reference TRBV29-1 and TRBJ2-6, the full variable domain reads SAVISQKPSRDICQRGTSLTIQCQVDSQVTMMFWYRQQPGQSLTLIATANQGSEATYESGFVIDKFPISRPNLTFSTLTVSNMSPEDSSIYLCSATGQGASGANVLTFGAGSRLTVL.

This chain joins TRBV5-6 and TRBJ2-3; D may be TRBD1 (6 bases). V lost 5 bases and J 5 bases, leaving 9 bases between the germline ends. Germline CDR1 and CDR2: SGHDT and YYEEEE. The CDR3 totals 12 residues. The CDR3 here is CASSLGGDTQYF. As DNA, the CDR3 is TGTGCCAGCAGTTTAGGGGGAGATACGCAGTATTTT. The full variable domain, its missing parts supplied by reference TRBV5-6 and TRBJ2-3, is DAGVTQSPTHLIKTRGQQVTLRCSPKSGHDTVSWYQQALGQGPQFIFQYYEEEERQRGNFPDRFSGHQFPNYSSELNVNALLLGDSALYLCASSLGGDTQYFGPGTRLTVL.

This rearrangement joins TRBV27 to TRBJ2-1; D is possibly TRBD2 (5 bases). The CDR3 contains 14 residues. V was cut by 8 bases and J by 0 bases, with 11 bases left in between. Germline V gives CDR1 MNHEY, CDR2 SMNVEV (reference sequence). The CDR3 DNA reads as TGTGCCAGCTCAAGTGCGGGCTCCTACAATGAGCAGTTCTTC. The encoded protein is CASSSAGSYNEQFF.

Remarks on this clone: Other DNA variants within this sample encode the same CDR3. V is TRBV9 and J is TRBJ2-5, with 9 positions matching TRBD1. In germline, CDR1 is SGDLS, CDR2 YYNGEE. This CDR3 is built from 15 residues. The junction had 2 bases not matched to a gene; V was cut back by 0 bases and J by 2 bases. DNA for the CDR3: TGTGCCAGCAGCGTAGGGGGGACAGGGCAAGAGACCCAGTACTTC. This gives the protein CASSVGGTGQETQYF.

V gene TRBV27 combines with J gene TRBJ2-1, with TRBD2 matching over 12 bases. The germline CDR1 and CDR2 sequences are MNHEY and SMNVEV (reference sequence). V lost 5 bases and J lost 6; bases outside the gene matches: 14. The CDR3 spans 18 residues. The CDR3 sequence is CASSTLTSGRLGRNEQFF. The DNA for the CDR3 is TGTGCCAGCAGTACCCTGACTAGCGGGAGACTCGGCCGCAATGAGCAGTTCTTC.

This chain connects TRBV29-1 to TRBJ2-5, with a tentative D call TRBD2 (6 bases). The CDR3 contains 13 residues. Germline assignment: CDR1 SQVTM and CDR2 ANQGSEA. V was trimmed by 6 bases and J by 6 bases, leaving 17 bases between them. The CDR3 spells CSVQREGGKTQYF. In DNA, the CDR3 is TGCAGCGTCCAACGTGAGGGAGGAAAGACCCAGTACTTC.

The V and J genes are TRBV7-8 and TRBJ2-7; 9 bases fit TRBD1. The CDR3 extends over 18 amino acids. Germline CDR1 and CDR2: SGHVS and FQNEAQ. V lost 0 bases to trimming and J lost 2 bases; unmatched junction nucleotides: 11. CDR3 nucleotides: TGTGCCAGCAGCTTAGCGCACGAAGGACAGGGGAGCCCCTACGAGCAGTACTTC. As protein: CASSLAHEGQGSPYEQYF.

V gene TRBV18 combines with J gene TRBJ1-2; no definite D call. Germline V CDR1 and CDR2: KGHSH, LQKENI. The CDR3 consists of 11 residues. V was trimmed by 8 bases and J by 10 bases, leaving 14 bases between them. The CDR3 region has the DNA TGTGCCAGCCCAAAGGGCGAGGTCTACACCTTC. It yields the protein CASPKGEVYTF.

The V and J genes are TRBV11-3 and TRBJ1-5; a possible D gene is TRBD1 (6 bases). This CDR3 has 15 residues. Per germline, CDR1 SGHNT and CDR2 YENEEA. V was clipped by 1 base and J by 6 bases, with 13 bases between them. The CDR3 loop reads CASSLGVTGFQPQHF. The CDR3 nucleotides are TGTGCCAGCAGCTTAGGAGTTACAGGGTTTCAGCCCCAGCATTTT.

The chain carries TRBV19 and TRBJ1-1; D is possibly TRBD1 (6 bases). V was pared by 6 bases and J by 0 bases, with 20 bases between. Germline V gene lookup returns CDR1 LNHDA and CDR2 SQIVND (reference sequence). This CDR3 comprises 17 residues. In DNA form, the CDR3 reads TGTGCCAGTAGAAACTTGGATAACGGACAGATGAACACTGAAGCTTTCTTT. Translating it yields CASRNLDNGQMNTEAFF.

The chain employs TRBV19 and TRBJ1-5, with D hard to call. Germline CDR1 is LNHDA and CDR2 is SQIVND (reference sequence). The CDR3 is 15 amino acids. V was cut by 3 bases and J by 0 bases, with 9 bases left in between. The CDR3 here is CASSILGHSNQPQHF. Written as DNA, the CDR3 is TGTGCCAGTAGTATTCTGGGTCATAGCAATCAGCCCCAGCATTTT.

The V and J genes are TRBV7-9 and TRBJ2-7, with D possibly called TRBD1 or TRBD2 (5 bases each). The CDR3 sequence is 14 residues long. Per germline, CDR1 SEHNR and CDR2 FQNEAQ (reference sequence). The ends were cut back, 6 bases at V and 2 bases at J, with 14 bases in the middle. CDR3 loop: CASSLGTRTYEQYF. The CDR3 nucleotides read TGTGCCAGCAGTCTCGGGACGAGAACCTACGAGCAGTACTTC. Together with reference TRBV7-9 and TRBJ2-7, the CDR3 gives the full variable domain: DTGVSQNPRHKITKRGQNVTFRCDPISEHNRLYWYRQTLGQGPEFLTYFQNEAQLEKSRLLSDRFSAERPKGSFSTLEIQRTEQGDSAMYLCASSLGTRTYEQYFGPGTRLTVT.

V usage is TRBV7-9 and J usage is TRBJ1-2; D is unresolved. Deletions cut 5 bases from V and 7 bases from J, with 14 bases between. Looked up from germline, CDR1 is SEHNR and CDR2 is FQNEAQ (reference sequence). This CDR3 is 13 amino acids long. CDR3 loop: CASSMGRYVGYTF. In nucleotides, the CDR3 is TGTGCCAGCAGCATGGGCCGATACGTTGGCTACACCTTC.